This TCR beta chain was sequenced during a study of shared clonotypes between healthy human individuals (TCRdb year 2020). Background for the entire study: The cohort comprised two women and a few men aged 18 to 49 years. Per donor, leukapheresis produced somewhere between about 0.94 and 9.5 billion PBMCs. The study deeply sequenced blood TCR repertoires of several healthy adults to estimate repertoire size and the extent of clonotype sharing between individuals. To increase sequencing depth and limit assay-specific biases, different laboratories used diverse techniques to prepare libraries and sequence TCR repertoires. Broader findings and caveats from the paper: Based on pairwise subsampling, the degree of clonotype sharing among donors was expected to be affected by sequencing depth. Sampling was limited to blood, and TCR repertoires in tissue likely differ from TCR repertoires in blood. The genetic and exposure-history diversity represented was limited by the small number of donors.

This clone was observed a single time. The target of this receptor is not known. Per-nucleotide qualities are absent, and no much larger clonotype sits a single base away. Donors were healthy HIV-negative adults with no recently reported acute infections or vaccinations. All donors were Caucasian adults living in Nashville, Tennessee, USA. In the unsorted samples, tens of millions of PBMCs were counted, and genomic DNA was extracted using the QIAamp DNA Blood Mini kit. Blood was collected by leukapheresis, and PBMCs were isolated by Ficoll-Histopaque density gradient centrifugation and then cryopreserved in liquid nitrogen vapor phase. The CDR3, from cysteine to phenylalanine, totals 12 residues. Left in the record is the CDR3 DNA by itself, 36 bases read in frame from the first base. The germline V gene encodes CDR1 SEHNR and CDR2 FQNEAQ (reference sequence). Using the deep immunoSEQ assay, multiplex PCR amplified TCR CDR3 regions from genomic DNA. For each cell subset, the extracted genomic DNA was distributed evenly across all wells of several immunoSEQ 96-well plates, and each plate served as one replicate. Each replicate PCR for unsorted PBMC received about 310 ng genomic DNA, equal to around 30,000 T cell genomes. Genomic DNA from unsorted PBMC was sequenced over ten immunoSEQ deep assay plates. The purified libraries were quantified using a Qubit 3.0 fluorometer, sized with a Bioanalyzer 2100, and then quantified again using the KAPA Library Quantification kit. Every immunoSEQ 96-well plate was sequenced on a dedicated single-read 150-cycle Illumina NextSeq 550 flow cell. On the authors' methods: Because only junctional sequences without quality scores were contained in the immunoSEQ output, filtering matching that applied to full-length reads could not be performed. Sequences were annotated with PyIR, a Python wrapper for IgBLAST v1.9, and V/J genes and CDR3 were assigned using IMGT germline references. Reads were removed for weak V/J assignments (E-value above 1e-6), missing CDR3, stop codons, out-of-frame junctions, or ambiguous translated residues. A V3J clonotype was defined by an identical inferred V gene, J gene, and CDR3 amino acid sequence. The percentage overlap between two repertoires was calculated by dividing the number of shared unique clonotypes by the size of the smaller repertoire. Three approaches were used to assess repertoire richness: RTK rarefaction, the Chao1 estimator, and Recon v2.1 estimates of unobserved clonotypes. TCRdb took over this immuneACCESS table, retaining in-frame rearrangements with V and J assigned. Such tables are incomplete; in checked studies, under half of the missing clones stem from an unresolved V gene, and the remainder is unexplained. The D gene and trimming were derived from the DNA, and the V and J assignments and clone size from that table. The sample has 450,000 to 500,000 clones on record, roughly 80% of them singletons. Approximately 12% of the sample is held by the ten biggest clonotypes.

The chain joins TRBV7-9 to TRBJ1-2, with the D gene uncertain. The TCR originated in a middle-aged woman in good health. Some clones in this sample may be carry-over from other donors' samples. The sample comprised PBMCs. CDR3 reads: CAVLEKGYGYTF. In nucleotides, the sequence is TGTGCTGTTCTGGAGAAGGGCTATGGCTACACCTTC. Supplemented by the reference TRBV7-9 and TRBJ1-2 proteins around the CDR3, the complete variable domain is DTGVSQNPRHKITKRGQNVTFRCDPISEHNRLYWYRQTLGQGPEFLTYFQNEAQLEKSRLLSDRFSAERPKGSFSTLEIQRTEQGDSAMYLCAVLEKGYGYTFGSGTRLTVV.